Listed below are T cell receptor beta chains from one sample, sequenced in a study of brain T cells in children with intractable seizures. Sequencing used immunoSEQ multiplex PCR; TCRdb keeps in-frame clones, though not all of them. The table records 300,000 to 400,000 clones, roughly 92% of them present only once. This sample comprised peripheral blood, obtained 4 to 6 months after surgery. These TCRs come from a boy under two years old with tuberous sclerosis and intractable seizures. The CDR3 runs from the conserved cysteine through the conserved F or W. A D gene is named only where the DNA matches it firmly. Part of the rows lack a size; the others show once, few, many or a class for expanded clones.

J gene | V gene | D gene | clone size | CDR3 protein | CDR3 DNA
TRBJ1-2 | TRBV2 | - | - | CASIRSGYGYTF | TGTGCCAGCATAAGGTCTGGCTATGGCTACACCTTC
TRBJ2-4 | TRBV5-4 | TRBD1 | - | CASSLPGQGNIQYF | TGTGCCAGCAGCTTGCCCGGACAGGGAAACATTCAGTACTTC
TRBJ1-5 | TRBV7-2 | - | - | CASSLVGWGSSDQPQHF | TGTGCCAGCAGCTTAGTTGGGTGGGGGTCCTCAGATCAGCCCCAGCATTTT
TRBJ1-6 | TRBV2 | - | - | CASSSTSTDYHNSPLHF | TGTGCCAGCAGTTCTACCTCGACAGATTATCATAATTCACCCCTCCACTTT
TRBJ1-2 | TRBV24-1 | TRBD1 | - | CATSDRDSYYGYTF | TGTGCCACCAGTGATCGGGACAGCTACTATGGCTACACCTTC
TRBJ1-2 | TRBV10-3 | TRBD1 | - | CATLLRQGEANYGYTF | TGTGCCACACTATTGCGGCAGGGGGAGGCTAACTATGGCTACACCTTC
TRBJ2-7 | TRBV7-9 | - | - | CASSLYANPDSRLRF | TGTGCCAGCAGCTTATACGCTAACCCGGACTCCCGTTTGCGCTTC
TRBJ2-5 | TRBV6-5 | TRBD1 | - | CASSPNRDREAQYF | TGTGCCAGCAGTCCTAACCGGGACAGGGAGGCCCAGTACTTC
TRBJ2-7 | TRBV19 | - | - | CASSPPGGPYEQYF | TGTGCCAGTAGTCCCCCCGGGGGTCCCTACGAGCAGTACTTC
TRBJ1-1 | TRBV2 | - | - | CASSEDPNTEAFF | TGTGCCAGCAGTGAAGACCCGAACACTGAAGCTTTCTTT
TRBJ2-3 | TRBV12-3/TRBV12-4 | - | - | CASRDLADTQYF | TGTGCCAGCAGGGACCTTGCAGATACGCAGTATTTT
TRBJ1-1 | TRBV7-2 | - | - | CASSLGGRMNTEAFF | TGTGCCAGCAGCCTAGGAGGCAGGATGAACACTGAAGCTTTCTTT
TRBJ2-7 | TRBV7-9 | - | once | CASSSLARPLPYEQYF | TGTGCCAGCAGTTCCCTCGCGCGACCGCTTCCCTACGAGCAGTACTTC
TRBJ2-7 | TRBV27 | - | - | CASSRTVDTYEQYF | TGTGCCAGCAGCAGGACCGTTGACACCTACGAGCAGTACTTC
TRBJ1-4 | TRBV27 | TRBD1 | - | CASRPQGAGGEKLFF | TGTGCCAGCAGACCACAGGGGGCTGGAGGGGAAAAACTGTTTTTT
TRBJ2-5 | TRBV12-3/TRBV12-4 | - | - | CASSRLQEETQYF | TGTGCCAGCAGTCGACTCCAAGAAGAGACCCAGTACTTC
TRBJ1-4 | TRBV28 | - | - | CASSTHPGTNEKLFF | TGTGCCAGCAGCACCCACCCGGGAACTAATGAAAAACTGTTTTTT
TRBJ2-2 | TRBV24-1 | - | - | CATSVSGVTGELFF | TGTGCCACCAGTGTATCAGGAGTGACCGGGGAGCTGTTTTTT
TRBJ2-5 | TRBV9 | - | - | CASSPGTPETQYF | TGTGCCAGCAGCCCCGGGACCCCGGAGACCCAGTACTTC
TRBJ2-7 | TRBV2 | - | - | CASSVRLFFYEQYF | TGTGCCAGCAGTGTTCGTCTATTCTTCTACGAGCAGTACTTC
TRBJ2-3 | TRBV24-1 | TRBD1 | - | CATSDLGQGNTDTQYF | TGTGCCACCAGTGATTTGGGACAGGGGAACACAGATACGCAGTATTTT
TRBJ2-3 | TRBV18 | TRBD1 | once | CASSPLRGPPDTQYF | TGTGCCAGCTCACCACTTAGGGGGCCTCCAGATACGCAGTATTTT
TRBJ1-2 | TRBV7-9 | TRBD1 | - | CASSLHGTEGYGYTF | TGTGCCAGCAGCTTACACGGGACAGAGGGCTATGGCTACACCTTC
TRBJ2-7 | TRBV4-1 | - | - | CASSQERGYFYEQYF | TGCGCCAGCAGCCAAGAACGGGGTTACTTCTACGAGCAGTACTTC
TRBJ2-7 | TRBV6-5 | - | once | CASSYPPQVLDYEQYF | TGTGCCAGCAGTTACCCCCCACAAGTTCTCGACTACGAGCAGTACTTC
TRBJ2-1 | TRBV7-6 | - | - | CASSLEIEVDEQFF | TGTGCCAGCAGCTTAGAGATTGAAGTCGATGAGCAGTTCTTC
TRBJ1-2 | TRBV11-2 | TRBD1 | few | CASSEGQIGYTF | TGTGCCAGCAGCGAGGGACAGATCGGCTACACCTTC
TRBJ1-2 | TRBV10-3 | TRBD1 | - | CAISEGDRGNYGYTF | TGTGCCATCAGTGAAGGGGACAGGGGAAACTATGGCTACACCTTC
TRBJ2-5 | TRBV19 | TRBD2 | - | CASSTGTSGRAETQYF | TGTGCCAGTAGCACCGGGACTAGCGGGAGAGCGGAGACCCAGTACTTC
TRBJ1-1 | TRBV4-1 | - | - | CASSQVGQHTEAFF | TGCGCCAGCAGCCAAGTCGGACAGCACACTGAAGCTTTCTTT
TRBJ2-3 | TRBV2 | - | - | CASSEAGARVADTQYF | TGTGCCAGCAGTGAAGCGGGGGCACGAGTCGCAGATACGCAGTATTTT
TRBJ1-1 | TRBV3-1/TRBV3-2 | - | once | CASSRGGSTEAFF | TGTGCCAGCAGCCGCGGGGGGAGTACTGAAGCTTTCTTT
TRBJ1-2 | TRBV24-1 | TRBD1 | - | CATRPDRVRGYTF | TGTGCCACCAGGCCGGACAGGGTACGTGGCTACACCTTC
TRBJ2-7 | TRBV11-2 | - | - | CASSGIMGLTYEQYF | TGTGCCAGCAGCGGAATAATGGGATTAACCTACGAGCAGTACTTC
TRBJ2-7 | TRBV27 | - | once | CASSLYYRDEQYF | TGTGCCAGCAGTTTATATTACAGGGACGAGCAGTACTTC
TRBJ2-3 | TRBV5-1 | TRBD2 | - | CASSDLAGGLADTQYF | TGCGCCAGCAGCGACCTAGCGGGAGGGCTCGCAGATACGCAGTATTTT
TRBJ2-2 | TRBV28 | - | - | CASSFRDTGELFF | TGTGCCAGCAGTTTCAGGGACACCGGGGAGCTGTTTTTT
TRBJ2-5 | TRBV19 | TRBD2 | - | CASSPKRGQETQYF | TGTGCCAGTAGTCCGAAGCGGGGACAAGAGACCCAGTACTTC
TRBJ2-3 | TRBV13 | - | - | CASSNFRASTDTQYF | TGTGCCAGCAGCAACTTCAGAGCCAGCACAGATACGCAGTATTTT
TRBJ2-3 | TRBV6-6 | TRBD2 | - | CASSYSSGRGDTQYF | TGTGCCAGCAGTTATTCTAGCGGGAGGGGTGATACGCAGTATTTT